This T cell receptor beta chain comes out of a study of identifying expanded T cells in peripheral blood. Turning to this clone: Its antigen remains unidentified.

The CDR3 covers 15 residues. V was clipped by 8 bases and J by 2 bases; unmatched bases: 5. Germline V gene data show CDR1 as MDHEN and CDR2 as SYDVKM. Only in-frame clones appear in the TCRdb table, and some are missing; sequencing was by immunoSEQ multiplex PCR. Here the sample spans 70,000 to 95,000 clones, about 90% being singletons. Overall study findings and caveats: Variance in clone template counts between approximately two-week samples significantly increased with total template count across all healthy donors. Over two and four weeks, about 15 and 19 clones changed, versus 1.2 between replicates.

The source is a person between 18 and 70 years old in good health. The V gene is TRBV28, the J gene TRBJ1-4; 10 bases map to TRBD1. The sample was blood. The chain's CDR3 is CASSGTGATNEKLFF. The CDR3 DNA reads TGTGCCAGCTCCGGGACAGGGGCGACTAATGAAAAACTGTTTTTT.